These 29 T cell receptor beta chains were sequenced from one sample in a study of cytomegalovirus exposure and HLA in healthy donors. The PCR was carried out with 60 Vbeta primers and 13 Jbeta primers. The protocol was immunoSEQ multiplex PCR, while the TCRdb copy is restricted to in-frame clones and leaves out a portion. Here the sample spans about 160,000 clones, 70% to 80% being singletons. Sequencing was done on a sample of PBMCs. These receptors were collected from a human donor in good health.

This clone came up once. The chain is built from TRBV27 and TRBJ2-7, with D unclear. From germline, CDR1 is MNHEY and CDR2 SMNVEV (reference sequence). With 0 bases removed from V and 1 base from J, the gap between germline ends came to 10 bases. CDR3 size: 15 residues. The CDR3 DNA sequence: TGTGCCAGCAGTTTATCAGTCAGGCCGTCCTACGAGCAGTACTTC. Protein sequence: CASSLSVRPSYEQYF.

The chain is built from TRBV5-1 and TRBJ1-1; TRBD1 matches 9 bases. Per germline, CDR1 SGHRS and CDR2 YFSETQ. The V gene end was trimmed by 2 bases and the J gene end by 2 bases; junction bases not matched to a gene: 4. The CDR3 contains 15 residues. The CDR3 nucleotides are TGCGCCAGCAGCTTAAGGACAGGGGAAAACACTGAAGCTTTCTTT. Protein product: CASSLRTGENTEAFF. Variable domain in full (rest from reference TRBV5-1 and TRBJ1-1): KAGVTQTPRYLIKTRGQQVTLSCSPISGHRSVSWYQQTPGQGLQFLFEYFSETQRNKGNFPGRFSGRQFSNSRSEMNVSTLELGDSALYLCASSLRTGENTEAFFGQGTRLTVV.

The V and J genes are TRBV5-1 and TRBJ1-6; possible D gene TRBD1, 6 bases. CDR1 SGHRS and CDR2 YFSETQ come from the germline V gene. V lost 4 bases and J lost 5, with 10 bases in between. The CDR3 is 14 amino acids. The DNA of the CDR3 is TGCGCCAGCAGCGAGGGGGTAAATAATTCACCCCTCCACTTT. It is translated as CASSEGVNNSPLHF.

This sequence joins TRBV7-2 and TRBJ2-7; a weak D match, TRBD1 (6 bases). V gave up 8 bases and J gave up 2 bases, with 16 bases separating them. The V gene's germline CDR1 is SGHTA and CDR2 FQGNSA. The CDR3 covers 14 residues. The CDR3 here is CASGYNRVPYEQYF. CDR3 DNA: TGTGCCAGCGGGTACAACAGGGTCCCCTACGAGCAGTACTTC.

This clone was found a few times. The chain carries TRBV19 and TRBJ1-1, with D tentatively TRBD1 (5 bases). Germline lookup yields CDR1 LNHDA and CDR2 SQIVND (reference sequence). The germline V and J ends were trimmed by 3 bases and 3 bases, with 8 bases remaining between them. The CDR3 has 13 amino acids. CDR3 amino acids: CASSMGEDTEAFF. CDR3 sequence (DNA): TGTGCCAGTAGTATGGGGGAGGACACTGAAGCTTTCTTT.

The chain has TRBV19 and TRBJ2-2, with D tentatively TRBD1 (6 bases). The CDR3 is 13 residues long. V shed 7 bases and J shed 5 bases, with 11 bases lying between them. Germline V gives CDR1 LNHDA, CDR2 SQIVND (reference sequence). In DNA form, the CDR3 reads TGTGCCAGTATGACAGGAGGTACCGGGGAGCTGTTTTTT. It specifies CASMTGGTGELFF.

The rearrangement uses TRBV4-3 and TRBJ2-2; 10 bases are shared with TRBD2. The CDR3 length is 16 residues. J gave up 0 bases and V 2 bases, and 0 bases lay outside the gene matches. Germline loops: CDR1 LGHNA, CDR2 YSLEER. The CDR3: CASSQLAGANTGELFF. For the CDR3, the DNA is TGCGCCAGCAGCCAACTAGCGGGAGCGAACACCGGGGAGCTGTTTTTT.

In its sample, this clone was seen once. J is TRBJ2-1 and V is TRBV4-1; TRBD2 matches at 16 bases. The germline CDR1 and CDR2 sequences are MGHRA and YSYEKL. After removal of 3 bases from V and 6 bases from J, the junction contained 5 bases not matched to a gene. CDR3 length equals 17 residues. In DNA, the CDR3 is TGCGCCAGCAGCCAGGGACTAGCGGGAGGGCCCATCAATGAGCAGTTCTTC. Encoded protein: CASSQGLAGGPINEQFF.

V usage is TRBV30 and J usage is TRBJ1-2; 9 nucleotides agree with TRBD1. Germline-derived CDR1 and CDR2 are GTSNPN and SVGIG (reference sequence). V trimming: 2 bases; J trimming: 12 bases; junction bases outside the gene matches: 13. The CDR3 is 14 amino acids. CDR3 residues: CAWSPGTGRFVDTF. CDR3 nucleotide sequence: TGTGCCTGGAGTCCCGGGACAGGGAGGTTTGTGGACACCTTC.

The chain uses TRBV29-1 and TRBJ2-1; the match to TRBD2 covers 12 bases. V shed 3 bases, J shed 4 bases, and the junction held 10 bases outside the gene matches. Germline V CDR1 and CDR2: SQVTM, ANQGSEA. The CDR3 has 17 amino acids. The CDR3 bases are TGCAGCGTTGACGCGAGGACTAGCGGGGACTATTACAATGAGCAGTTCTTC. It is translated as CSVDARTSGDYYNEQFF.

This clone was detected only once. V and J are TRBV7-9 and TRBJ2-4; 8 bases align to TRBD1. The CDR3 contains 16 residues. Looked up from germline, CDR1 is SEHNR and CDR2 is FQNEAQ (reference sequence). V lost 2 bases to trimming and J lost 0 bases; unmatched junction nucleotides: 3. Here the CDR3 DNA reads TGTGCCAGCAGCTTAAACAGGGGGATAGCCAAAAACATTCAGTACTTC. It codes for CASSLNRGIAKNIQYF.

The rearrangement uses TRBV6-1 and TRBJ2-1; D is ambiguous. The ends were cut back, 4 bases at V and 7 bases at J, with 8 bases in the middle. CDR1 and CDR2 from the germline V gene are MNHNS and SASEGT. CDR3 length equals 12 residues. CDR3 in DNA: TGTGCCAGCAGTGCGTCAGGAAATGAGCAGTTCTTC. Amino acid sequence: CASSASGNEQFF.

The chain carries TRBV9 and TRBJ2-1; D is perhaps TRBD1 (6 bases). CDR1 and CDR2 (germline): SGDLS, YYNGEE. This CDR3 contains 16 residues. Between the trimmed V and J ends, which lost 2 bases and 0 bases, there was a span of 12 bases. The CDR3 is CASSVVTGSSYNEQFF. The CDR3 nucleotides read TGTGCCAGCAGCGTCGTGACAGGTTCCTCCTACAATGAGCAGTTCTTC. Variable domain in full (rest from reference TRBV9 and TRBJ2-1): DSGVTQTPKHLITATGQRVTLRCSPRSGDLSVYWYQQSLDQGLQFLIQYYNGEERAKGNILERFSAQQFPDLHSELNLSSLELGDSALYFCASSVVTGSSYNEQFFGPGTRLTVL.

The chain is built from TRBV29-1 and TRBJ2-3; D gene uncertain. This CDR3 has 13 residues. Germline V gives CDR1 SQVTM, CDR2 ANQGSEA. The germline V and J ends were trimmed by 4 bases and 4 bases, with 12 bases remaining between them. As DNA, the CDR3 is TGCAGCGTTGGGGCTGTTTTGGCAGATACGCAGTATTTT. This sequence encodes CSVGAVLADTQYF.

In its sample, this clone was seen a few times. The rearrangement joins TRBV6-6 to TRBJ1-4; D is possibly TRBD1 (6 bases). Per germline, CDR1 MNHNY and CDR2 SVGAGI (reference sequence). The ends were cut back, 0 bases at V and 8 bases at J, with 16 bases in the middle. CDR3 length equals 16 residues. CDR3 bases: TGTGCCAGCAGTTACTCGGCACAGGCCCAGGGGGAAAAACTGTTTTTT. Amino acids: CASSYSAQAQGEKLFF.

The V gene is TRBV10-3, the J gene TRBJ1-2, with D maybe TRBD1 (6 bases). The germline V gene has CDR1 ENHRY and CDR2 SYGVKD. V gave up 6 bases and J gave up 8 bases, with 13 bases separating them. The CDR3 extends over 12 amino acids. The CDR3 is CAIRDRRNGYTF. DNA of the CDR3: TGTGCCATCAGAGACAGGAGGAACGGCTACACCTTC.

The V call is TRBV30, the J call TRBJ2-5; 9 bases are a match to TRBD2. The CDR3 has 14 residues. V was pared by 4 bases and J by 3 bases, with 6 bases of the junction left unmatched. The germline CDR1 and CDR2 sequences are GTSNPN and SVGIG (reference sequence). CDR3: CAWTRGGIKETQYF. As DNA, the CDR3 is TGTGCCTGGACGCGGGGGGGAATTAAAGAGACCCAGTACTTC. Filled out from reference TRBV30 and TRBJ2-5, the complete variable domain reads SQTIHQWPATLVQPVGSPLSLECTVEGTSNPNLYWYRQAAGRGLQLLFYSVGIGQISSEVPQNLSASRPQDRQFILSSKKLLLSDSGFYLCAWTRGGIKETQYFGPGTRLLVL.

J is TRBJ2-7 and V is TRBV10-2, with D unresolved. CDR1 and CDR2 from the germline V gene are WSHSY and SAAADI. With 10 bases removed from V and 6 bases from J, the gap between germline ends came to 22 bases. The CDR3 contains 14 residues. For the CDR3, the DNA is TGCGCCATCCTAACCGAGACTGACCTTAGCGAGCAGTACTTC. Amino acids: CAILTETDLSEQYF.

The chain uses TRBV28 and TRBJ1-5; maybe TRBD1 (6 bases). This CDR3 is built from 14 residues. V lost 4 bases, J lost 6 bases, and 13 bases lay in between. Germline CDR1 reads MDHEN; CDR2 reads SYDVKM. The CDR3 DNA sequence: TGTGCCAGCAGTTCCCCAGGGGCGGGTCAGCCCCAGCATTTT. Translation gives CASSSPGAGQPQHF.

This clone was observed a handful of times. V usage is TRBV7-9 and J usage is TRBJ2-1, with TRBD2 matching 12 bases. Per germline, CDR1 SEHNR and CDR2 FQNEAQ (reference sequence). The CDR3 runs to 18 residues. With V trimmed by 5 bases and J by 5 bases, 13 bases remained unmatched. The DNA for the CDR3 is TGTGCCAGCAGCCCCGACCCCCGCACTAGCGGGAGGAACAATGAGCAGTTCTTC. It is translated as CASSPDPRTSGRNNEQFF.

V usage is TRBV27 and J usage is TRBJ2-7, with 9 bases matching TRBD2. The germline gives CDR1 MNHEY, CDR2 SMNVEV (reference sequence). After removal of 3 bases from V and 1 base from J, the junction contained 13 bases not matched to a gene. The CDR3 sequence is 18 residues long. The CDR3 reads CASSFKREDVLPSYEQYF. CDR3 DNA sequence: TGTGCCAGCAGTTTCAAGCGGGAGGATGTCTTGCCTTCCTACGAGCAGTACTTC.

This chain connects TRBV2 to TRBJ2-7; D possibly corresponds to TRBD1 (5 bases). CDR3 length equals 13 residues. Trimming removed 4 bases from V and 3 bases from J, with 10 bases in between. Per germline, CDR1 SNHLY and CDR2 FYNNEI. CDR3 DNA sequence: TGTGCCAGCAGTGTAGGGGCCAACTACGAGCAGTACTTC. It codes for CASSVGANYEQYF.

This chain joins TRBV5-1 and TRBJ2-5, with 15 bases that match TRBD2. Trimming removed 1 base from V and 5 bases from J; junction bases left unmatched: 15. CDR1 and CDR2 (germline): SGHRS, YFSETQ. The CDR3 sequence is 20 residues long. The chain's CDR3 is CASSLPNTSRTSGGVETQYF. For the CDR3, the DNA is TGCGCCAGCAGCTTGCCAAACACCTCCCGGACTAGCGGGGGGGTGGAGACCCAGTACTTC. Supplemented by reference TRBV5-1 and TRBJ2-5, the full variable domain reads KAGVTQTPRYLIKTRGQQVTLSCSPISGHRSVSWYQQTPGQGLQFLFEYFSETQRNKGNFPGRFSGRQFSNSRSEMNVSTLELGDSALYLCASSLPNTSRTSGGVETQYFGPGTRLLVL.

CDR3 DNA sequence: TGTGCCAGCAGTGAAGAGGCTGGAGAACACTATGGCTACACCTTC. Protein: CASSEEAGEHYGYTF. V and J are TRBV6-1 and TRBJ1-2; D unclear. CDR1 MNHNS and CDR2 SASEGT come from the germline V gene. CDR3 length: 15 residues. Trimming left V 1 base short and J 3 bases short, with 12 bases between.

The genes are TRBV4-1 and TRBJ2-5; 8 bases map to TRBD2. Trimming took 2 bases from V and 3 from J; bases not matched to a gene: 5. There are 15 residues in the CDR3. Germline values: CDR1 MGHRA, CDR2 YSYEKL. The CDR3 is CASSQSGLAEETQYF. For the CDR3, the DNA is TGCGCCAGCAGCCAATCAGGACTAGCCGAAGAGACCCAGTACTTC.

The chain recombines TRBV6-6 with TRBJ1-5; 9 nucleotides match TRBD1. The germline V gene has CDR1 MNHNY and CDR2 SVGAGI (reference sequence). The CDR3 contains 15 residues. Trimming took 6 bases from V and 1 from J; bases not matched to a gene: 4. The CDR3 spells CASRGQGLSNQPQHF. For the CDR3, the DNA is TGTGCCAGCAGGGGACAGGGTTTAAGCAATCAGCCCCAGCATTTT.

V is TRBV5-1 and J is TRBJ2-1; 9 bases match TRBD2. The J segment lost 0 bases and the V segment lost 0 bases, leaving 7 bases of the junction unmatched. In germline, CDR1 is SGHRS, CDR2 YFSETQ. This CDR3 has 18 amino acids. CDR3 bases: TGCGCCAGCAGCTTGGGGGCGGGAGGGGGCAGCTCCTACAATGAGCAGTTCTTC. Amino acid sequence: CASSLGAGGGSSYNEQFF.

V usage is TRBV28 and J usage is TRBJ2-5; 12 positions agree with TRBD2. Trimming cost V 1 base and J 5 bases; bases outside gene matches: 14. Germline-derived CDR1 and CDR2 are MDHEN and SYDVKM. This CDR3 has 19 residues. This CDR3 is CASSLSAGTSGHPGETQYF. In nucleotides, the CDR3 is TGTGCCAGCAGTTTATCGGCCGGGACTAGCGGGCACCCAGGCGAGACCCAGTACTTC.

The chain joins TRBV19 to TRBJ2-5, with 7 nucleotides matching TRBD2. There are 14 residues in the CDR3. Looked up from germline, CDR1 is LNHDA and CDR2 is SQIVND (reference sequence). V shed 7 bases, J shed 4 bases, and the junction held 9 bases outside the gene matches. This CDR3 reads CASTPSVAGETQYF. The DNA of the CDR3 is TGTGCCAGTACCCCGTCAGTAGCGGGAGAGACCCAGTACTTC.